The 30 T cell receptor beta chains listed next were all sequenced from one sample in a study of PD-L1 blockade in urothelial cancer. The protocol was immunoSEQ multiplex PCR, while the TCRdb copy is restricted to in-frame clones and leaves out a portion. The profile shows tens of thousands of clones, around 87% of them singletons. The sample in question was PBMCs, obtained around atezolizumab (anti-PD-L1) treatment. These TCRs come from a middle-aged man with urothelial cancer.

CDR3 coding DNA: TGTGCCAGCAGACTAGGGTCTTTTACTAGCGGGGTCGGGGAGACCCAGTACTTC. This translates into CASRLGSFTSGVGETQYF. This rearrangement joins TRBV11-2 to TRBJ2-5, with 10 bases aligning to TRBD2. The V segment lost 6 bases and the J segment 5 bases; nucleotides outside the gene matches: 18. Germline lookup yields CDR1 SGHAT and CDR2 FQNNGV. The CDR3 is made up of 18 amino acids. The full variable domain, its missing parts supplied by reference TRBV11-2 and TRBJ2-5, is EAGVAQSPRYKIIEKRQSVAFWCNPISGHATLYWYQQILGQGPKLLIQFQNNGVVDDSQLPKDRFSAERLKGVDSTLKIQPAKLEDSAVYLCASRLGSFTSGVGETQYFGPGTRLLVL.

CDR3 residues: CASSPWGSFGGARTGELFF. The CDR3 DNA follows: TGTGCCAGCAGCCCGTGGGGATCGTTTGGGGGGGCGAGAACCGGGGAGCTGTTTTTT. This sequence joins TRBV28 and TRBJ2-2; possible D gene TRBD2, 7 bases. Trimming removed 6 bases at V and 5 bases at J, with 28 bases between. The CDR3 is made up of 19 amino acids. Germline V gene data show CDR1 as MDHEN and CDR2 as SYDVKM.

A single count supports this clone. J is TRBJ2-5 and V is TRBV27, with 14 bases lining up with TRBD2. J was trimmed by 5 bases and V by 5 bases; bases with no gene match: 4. CDR1 is MNHEY and CDR2 is SMNVEV in the germline V gene (reference sequence). This CDR3 contains 15 residues. CDR3 DNA sequence: TGTGCCAGCAGTAGGGGACTAGCGGGAGTTGAGACCCAGTACTTC. It specifies CASSRGLAGVETQYF.

This rearrangement joins TRBV7-9 to TRBJ2-3; D unresolved. Trimming took off 1 base at V and 2 bases at J, with 7 bases between the two ends. Germline V gene data show CDR1 as SEHNR and CDR2 as FQNEAQ (reference sequence). This CDR3 spans 14 amino acids. The CDR3 loop reads CASSLEALTDTQYF. Here the CDR3 DNA reads TGTGCCAGCAGCTTAGAAGCCCTCACAGATACGCAGTATTTT. The full variable domain, in which reference TRBV7-9 and TRBJ2-3 provide the parts outside the CDR3, is DTGVSQNPRHKITKRGQNVTFRCDPISEHNRLYWYRQTLGQGPEFLTYFQNEAQLEKSRLLSDRFSAERPKGSFSTLEIQRTEQGDSAMYLCASSLEALTDTQYFGPGTRLTVL.

This clone was counted once. This CDR3 reads CASSQILEGELFF. CDR3 nucleotides: TGTGCCAGCAGCCAGATTCTAGAGGGGGAGCTGTTTTTT. This sequence joins TRBV7-7 and TRBJ2-2; unclear D gene. Germline-derived CDR1 and CDR2 are SSHAT and FNYEAQ (reference sequence). The V end was cut by 5 bases, the J end by 8 bases, with 12 bases between. The CDR3 extends over 13 amino acids.

The V gene is TRBV7-9, the J gene TRBJ2-7; TRBD2 agrees at 12 bases. This CDR3 has 16 amino acids. V was clipped by 5 bases and J by 3 bases; unmatched bases: 8. Germline V CDR1 and CDR2: SEHNR, FQNEAQ (reference sequence). This chain's CDR3 is CASSGRLAGEGYEQYF. The DNA for the CDR3 is TGTGCCAGCAGCGGTAGACTAGCGGGAGAGGGCTACGAGCAGTACTTC.

V usage is TRBV9 and J usage is TRBJ1-3, with D hard to call. This CDR3 has 15 residues. The germline V and J ends were trimmed by 0 bases and 3 bases, with 10 bases remaining between them. Germline CDR1 is SGDLS and CDR2 is YYNGEE. CDR3 amino acids: CASSVVVGLGNTIYF. As DNA, the CDR3 is TGTGCCAGCAGCGTAGTCGTAGGACTTGGAAACACCATATATTTT.

The chain uses TRBV6-6 and TRBJ2-3, with 8 bases lining up with TRBD2. Germline CDR1 reads MNHNY; CDR2 reads SVGAGI (reference sequence). The CDR3 covers 14 residues. Losses at the gene ends were 6 bases for V and 8 bases for J; bases not matched to a gene: 10. CDR3: CASSPGLVRGTQYF. CDR3 in DNA: TGTGCCAGCAGCCCGGGACTAGTGAGGGGTACGCAGTATTTT.

This clone came up once. V and J are TRBV19 and TRBJ2-1; 8 bases align to TRBD1. The J segment lost 4 bases and the V segment lost 5 bases, leaving 7 bases of the junction unmatched. The CDR3 loop spans 15 amino acids. Germline values: CDR1 LNHDA, CDR2 SQIVND (reference sequence). The CDR3 DNA is TGTGCCAGTAGTTTCGACAGGGGCCATTACAATGAGCAGTTCTTC. Residues: CASSFDRGHYNEQFF.

This chain uses TRBV28 with TRBJ2-3, with 7 bases identical to TRBD2. Germline V gene data show CDR1 as MDHEN and CDR2 as SYDVKM. The CDR3 spans 16 residues. V dropped 8 bases and J dropped 4; count of bases not matched to a gene: 15. The DNA for the CDR3 is TGTGCCAGCCCTTCTAGGCGGGAGAAGGGCCCAGATACGCAGTATTTT. Its protein is CASPSRREKGPDTQYF.

This clone was found once. This chain joins TRBV5-5 and TRBJ2-7; D is possibly TRBD1 (6 bases). The V gene lost 4 bases and the J gene lost 2 bases, with 13 bases spanning the gap. The CDR3 totals 14 residues. The germline V gene encodes CDR1 SGHKS and CDR2 YYEKEE (reference sequence). The CDR3: CASSLGGIPYEQYF. The CDR3 DNA is TGTGCCAGCAGCCTAGGGGGTATTCCCTACGAGCAGTACTTC.

This clone appeared a single time. The gene calls are TRBV7-2 and TRBJ2-5; 7 bases line up with TRBD2. The junction had 8 bases not matched to a gene; V was cut back by 0 bases and J by 4 bases. The length of the CDR3 is 16 residues. The V gene's germline CDR1 is SGHTA and CDR2 FQGNSA. In nucleotides, the CDR3 is TGTGCCAGCAGCTTAGCGGGGTTGGGCGGGAGAGAGACCCAGTACTTC. Translation: CASSLAGLGGRETQYF.

V and J are TRBV19 and TRBJ2-1, with D uncertain. Germline CDR1 and CDR2: LNHDA and SQIVND (reference sequence). V was cut by 3 bases and J by 4 bases, with 10 bases left in between. The CDR3 loop spans 14 amino acids. The CDR3 coding sequence is TGTGCCAGTAGTATTCCGCCGGTATACAATGAGCAGTTCTTC. The encoded protein is CASSIPPVYNEQFF.

The rearrangement joins TRBV7-2 to TRBJ1-1; a weak D match, TRBD1 (5 bases). Germline assignment: CDR1 SGHTA and CDR2 FQGNSA. The CDR3 is made up of 15 amino acids. V lost 7 bases and J lost 3, with 18 bases in between. The CDR3 region has the DNA TGTGCCAGCACCTCGGGGGGGATCGGAGACACTGAAGCTTTCTTT. This encodes CASTSGGIGDTEAFF.

The chain uses TRBV10-1 and TRBJ1-2; D perhaps matches TRBD1 (6 bases). The V end lost 6 bases, the J end lost 4 bases, and 12 bases lay between the germline ends. The CDR3 loop spans 13 amino acids. Germline-derived CDR1 and CDR2 are WNHNN and SYGVQD (reference sequence). The CDR3, as DNA: TGCGCCAGCAGCCCACAGGGAAGCTATGGCTACACCTTC. Protein sequence: CASSPQGSYGYTF.

The chain joins TRBV11-3 to TRBJ2-2; weak D call: TRBD2 (5 bases). The CDR3 covers 15 residues. The ends were cut back, 5 bases at V and 6 bases at J, with 16 bases in the middle. Germline CDR1 reads SGHNT; CDR2 reads YENEEA. The CDR3 loop is CASSRAGVASGELFF. The CDR3 DNA is TGTGCCAGCAGCCGAGCCGGGGTAGCATCCGGGGAGCTGTTTTTT.

The chain recombines TRBV29-1 with TRBJ2-7; 11 nucleotides align to TRBD1. Germline-derived CDR1 and CDR2 are SQVTM and ANQGSEA. The CDR3 is 13 amino acids. V trimming: 6 bases; J trimming: 3 bases; junction bases outside the gene matches: 4. In nucleotides, the CDR3 is TGCAGCGTAGCCGGGACAGGGGGCTACGAGCAGTACTTC. Protein: CSVAGTGGYEQYF.

The chain's CDR3 is CATSRYGQSNQPQHF. The CDR3 nucleotides are TGTGCCACCAGCAGATATGGACAGAGCAATCAGCCCCAGCATTTT. The V and J genes are TRBV15 and TRBJ1-5; possible D gene TRBD1, 6 bases. In germline, CDR1 is LNHNV, CDR2 YYDKDF (reference sequence). The CDR3 loop spans 15 amino acids. Trimming removed 2 bases at V and 1 base at J, with 9 bases between.

The chain has TRBV18 and TRBJ2-5, with D possibly TRBD1 on 5 matching bases. The germline V gene encodes CDR1 KGHSH and CDR2 LQKENI. This CDR3 region has 14 residues. Trimming left V 0 bases short and J 4 bases short, with 9 bases between. CDR3 protein: CASSPPQGRETQYF. CDR3 sequence (DNA): TGTGCCAGCTCACCACCGCAGGGAAGAGAGACCCAGTACTTC.

This clone was seen a few times. V usage is TRBV19 and J usage is TRBJ1-1, with 7 bases identical to TRBD1. V was pared by 8 bases and J by 7 bases, with 13 bases of the junction left unmatched. CDR1 LNHDA and CDR2 SQIVND come from the germline V gene (reference sequence). The length of the CDR3 is 14 residues. The CDR3 loop is CASLDRTLHGEAFF. In DNA, the CDR3 is TGTGCCAGTTTGGACAGGACCCTACACGGTGAAGCTTTCTTT.

Here the CDR3 DNA reads TGTGCCAGTAGTACACTAGCGGCCCACACAGATACGCAGTATTTT. The encoded protein is CASSTLAAHTDTQYF. This chain connects TRBV19 to TRBJ2-3; 8 bases line up with TRBD2. Germline CDR1 is LNHDA and CDR2 is SQIVND (reference sequence). The CDR3 loop spans 15 amino acids. Unmatched junction bases numbered 5, after V lost 4 bases and J lost 2 bases. Full variable domain (missing parts from reference TRBV19 and TRBJ2-3): DGGITQSPKYLFRKEGQNVTLSCEQNLNHDAMYWYRQDPGQGLRLIYYSQIVNDFQKGDIAEGYSVSREKKESFPLTVTSAQKNPTAFYLCASSTLAAHTDTQYFGPGTRLTVL.

The chain combines TRBV10-3 with TRBJ2-3, with D hard to call. Trimming pared 6 bases from V and 5 bases from J, leaving 6 bases between. The CDR3 is 11 amino acids. Germline assignment: CDR1 ENHRY and CDR2 SYGVKD. CDR3: CAIRNIDTQYF. CDR3 DNA sequence: TGTGCCATCAGGAACATAGATACGCAGTATTTT.

V usage is TRBV19 and J usage is TRBJ1-2; D possibly corresponds to TRBD1 (6 bases). This CDR3 spans 13 amino acids. V dropped 4 bases and J dropped 4 bases, with 10 bases sitting between them. Germline values: CDR1 LNHDA, CDR2 SQIVND (reference sequence). The CDR3 loop reads CASSTGVGYGYTF. The CDR3 DNA reads as TGTGCCAGTAGTACAGGGGTCGGCTATGGCTACACCTTC.

This chain links TRBV18 with TRBJ1-2, with D unclear. Germline V gene lookup returns CDR1 KGHSH and CDR2 LQKENI. Trimming shortened V by 4 bases and J by 6 bases, and 12 bases separated the two germline ends. The CDR3 contains 13 residues. The CDR3 DNA sequence: TGTGCCAGCTCACACCGGGAGGGCGATGGCTACACCTTC. Encoded protein: CASSHREGDGYTF.

This clone was seen a few times. This rearrangement joins TRBV7-9 to TRBJ2-1; D is undetermined. This CDR3 region has 12 residues. Germline CDR1 reads SEHNR; CDR2 reads FQNEAQ (reference sequence). Trimming left V 2 bases short and J 7 bases short, with 6 bases between. The CDR3 DNA reads as TGTGCCAGCAGCTTACGGGTGAATGAGCAGTTCTTC. This encodes CASSLRVNEQFF. The full variable domain, with the rest looked up from reference TRBV7-9 and TRBJ2-1, is DTGVSQNPRHKITKRGQNVTFRCDPISEHNRLYWYRQTLGQGPEFLTYFQNEAQLEKSRLLSDRFSAERPKGSFSTLEIQRTEQGDSAMYLCASSLRVNEQFFGPGTRLTVL.

The J gene is TRBJ2-1, the V gene TRBV27; 13 positions match TRBD2. Germline V gene sequence: CDR1 MNHEY, CDR2 SMNVEV (reference sequence). This CDR3 spans 19 amino acids. The V and J ends lost 5 bases and 0 bases, in that order; junction bases with no gene match: 10. The CDR3 spells CASSLPGTSGTFSYNEQFF. The CDR3 coding sequence is TGTGCCAGCAGTCTCCCCGGGACTAGCGGGACCTTCTCCTACAATGAGCAGTTCTTC.

The V and J genes are TRBV6-6 and TRBJ2-3; D possibly corresponds to TRBD2 (6 bases). Germline assignment: CDR1 MNHNY and CDR2 SVGAGI (reference sequence). V lost 4 bases and J 4 bases, leaving 12 bases between the germline ends. CDR3 length equals 14 residues. The DNA of the CDR3 is TGTGCCAGCAGTTCCGGGAGAGGGGCAGATACGCAGTATTTT. Protein product: CASSSGRGADTQYF.

V usage is TRBV6-6 and J usage is TRBJ2-5, with D possibly TRBD1 on 6 matching bases. Trimming left V 7 bases short and J 4 bases short, with 13 bases between. The CDR3 is made up of 13 amino acids. Germline CDR1 is MNHNY and CDR2 is SVGAGI (reference sequence). CDR3 sequence (DNA): TGTGCCAGCAATAACAGGGAAGGAGAGACCCAGTACTTC. Its translation is CASNNREGETQYF.

The J gene is TRBJ2-5, the V gene TRBV2, with 11 positions matching TRBD2. Germline lookup yields CDR1 SNHLY and CDR2 FYNNEI. Trimming took 1 base from V and 1 from J; bases not matched to a gene: 2. The CDR3 extends over 16 amino acids. The CDR3 protein is CASSEGLAGGQETQYF. The CDR3 DNA reads as TGTGCCAGCAGTGAAGGGCTAGCGGGGGGCCAAGAGACCCAGTACTTC.

This chain connects TRBV27 to TRBJ2-3, with a possible D match to TRBD2 (6 bases). Per germline, CDR1 MNHEY and CDR2 SMNVEV (reference sequence). Trimming cost V 6 bases and J 0 bases, with 22 bases left between them. CDR3 length: 18 residues. CDR3 in DNA: TGTGCCAGCAGCCTCGGGGCCCCGGGGGATTTTAGCACAGATACGCAGTATTTT. This translates into CASSLGAPGDFSTDTQYF.